A selection of T cell receptor beta chains follows, all from one sample in a study of blood T cell repertoires in COVID-19. TCRdb's table, derived via immunoSEQ multiplex PCR, lists solely in-frame clones and lacks some. The profile covers 200,000 to 250,000 clones, with around 89% appearing a single time and approximately 15% taken by the ten largest. Material: PBMCs or T cells enriched from blood (not recorded which). These receptors were collected from a man aged 30 to 45 who had been exposed to COVID-19. Both conserved end residues are part of each CDR3. The D gene is left open where the match is weak. Part of the rows lack a size; the others show once, few, many or a class for expanded clones.

DNA: TGTGCCAGCAGCTCCCCGGGACAGGGGTACGAGCAGTACTTC
CDR3: CASSSPGQGYEQYF
D: TRBD1
J: TRBJ2-7
V: TRBV7-3
size: .

DNA: TGTGCCAGCAGGGCTCTGGGAGGGTTAAATGAAAATTCACCCCTCCACTTT
CDR3: CASRALGGLNENSPLHF
D: .
J: TRBJ1-6
V: TRBV21-1
size: .

DNA: TGTGCCAGCAGCCAAGAGGGGGACAGGGCTGGAAACACCATATATTTT
CDR3: CASSQEGDRAGNTIYF
D: TRBD1
J: TRBJ1-3
V: TRBV14
size: once

DNA: TGTGCCAGCCAGAAGACAGGGAGAGGGGAAGCTTTCTTT
CDR3: CASQKTGRGEAFF
D: TRBD1
J: TRBJ1-1
V: TRBV14
size: many

DNA: TGTGCCAGCAAGGTTGCGAGAAGCGGGTCCTACAATGAGCAGTTCTTC
CDR3: CASKVARSGSYNEQFF
D: .
J: TRBJ2-1
V: TRBV2
size: .

DNA: TGTGCCAGTAGTCCCGGGACAGGGGGCTTTCAGCCCCAGCATTTT
CDR3: CASSPGTGGFQPQHF
D: TRBD1
J: TRBJ1-5
V: TRBV19
size: .

DNA: TGTGCCAGTAGCCCAACTATCGGGGGGCTAGGCTATGGCTACACCTTC
CDR3: CASSPTIGGLGYGYTF
D: .
J: TRBJ1-2
V: TRBV19
size: .

DNA: TGTGCCATCAGTGAGTCGCGGACAGGGGAGAATGAGCAGTTCTTC
CDR3: CAISESRTGENEQFF
D: TRBD1
J: TRBJ2-1
V: TRBV10-3
size: .

DNA: TGTGCCAGCAGCCGGCGGCCGGGGGGGTTCTCCGGGCTCATACATTTT
CDR3: CASSRRPGGFSGLIHF
D: TRBD2
J: TRBJ2-3
V: TRBV11-1
size: .

DNA: TGTGCCAGCAGTTACTCGGAGGGGGCGGACGAGCAGTACTTC
CDR3: CASSYSEGADEQYF
D: .
J: TRBJ2-7
V: TRBV6-5
size: .

DNA: TGTGCCAGCAGCTTAGCGGCGGGGGGTTCCTACGAGCAGTACTTC
CDR3: CASSLAAGGSYEQYF
D: TRBD2
J: TRBJ2-7
V: TRBV7-3
size: .

DNA: TGTGCCAGTAGTCCCCAGGGAAGAGAGACCCAGTACTTC
CDR3: CASSPQGRETQYF
D: .
J: TRBJ2-5
V: TRBV19
size: few

DNA: TGCGCCAGCAGAGAGCTTAGGGGGCGCTTTAGAAGAACCTTC
CDR3: CASRELRGRFRRTF
D: TRBD1
J: TRBJ1-2
V: TRBV10-1
size: .

DNA: TGTGCCAGCTCACCACGGAGACTAGGGGACACCATATATTTT
CDR3: CASSPRRLGDTIYF
D: .
J: TRBJ1-3
V: TRBV18
size: .

DNA: TGCAGCGCCTATAGCGGGGGGGGCTTAGTTCAGTACTTC
CDR3: CSAYSGGGLVQYF
D: TRBD2
J: TRBJ2-4
V: TRBV29-1
size: .

DNA: TGTGCCAGTAGCTCCAGCAGGACTAACTATGGCTACACCTTC
CDR3: CASSSSRTNYGYTF
D: .
J: TRBJ1-2
V: TRBV19
size: .

DNA: TGTGCCAGCAGCCCCCCCGGGGTTGGCGAGCAGTACTTC
CDR3: CASSPPGVGEQYF
D: .
J: TRBJ2-7
V: TRBV5-4
size: .

DNA: TGTGCCAGCAGCTTTGGGACAGGGTCCAACAATGAGCAGTTCTTC
CDR3: CASSFGTGSNNEQFF
D: TRBD1
J: TRBJ2-1
V: TRBV5-5
size: .

DNA: TGCGCCAGCAGCCAAGAAATAGCTGGTACGCAGTATTTT
CDR3: CASSQEIAGTQYF
D: .
J: TRBJ2-3
V: TRBV4-1
size: .

DNA: TGTGCCAGCTCACCTCCGGGGGTGGGTGGTGATACGCAGTATTTT
CDR3: CASSPPGVGGDTQYF
D: .
J: TRBJ2-3
V: TRBV18
size: .

DNA: TGTGCCAGCAGCTTAGTCCGGGGGAGGGAAATCGACGAGCAGTACTTC
CDR3: CASSLVRGREIDEQYF
D: TRBD2
J: TRBJ2-7
V: TRBV11-2
size: once

DNA: TGTGCCAGCATGGAACTAACTCCGAACACCGGGGAGCTGTTTTTT
CDR3: CASMELTPNTGELFF
D: .
J: TRBJ2-2
V: TRBV2
size: few

DNA: TGTGCCAGCAGCAGAGAGGGCTCCTATAATTCACCCCTCCACTTT
CDR3: CASSREGSYNSPLHF
D: .
J: TRBJ1-6
V: TRBV5-6
size: .

DNA: TGTGCCACCAGCAGAGAATCCGCGGGGTACACCTTC
CDR3: CATSRESAGYTF
D: .
J: TRBJ1-2
V: TRBV15
size: .

DNA: TGTGCCAGCAGCCAAGAAGCGGGGGGGCGGGATTTTCAGTACTTC
CDR3: CASSQEAGGRDFQYF
D: TRBD2
J: TRBJ2-4
V: TRBV4-2
size: .

DNA: TGCGCCAGCAGCCTCGGGAGTGAGAACAGTTCACCCCTCCACTTT
CDR3: CASSLGSENSSPLHF
D: .
J: TRBJ1-6
V: TRBV5-1
size: .

DNA: TGTGCCAGCAGCTTAGTAGTGGGGACAGGGTCGGCCTACGAGCAGTACTTC
CDR3: CASSLVVGTGSAYEQYF
D: TRBD1
J: TRBJ2-7
V: TRBV7-9
size: .

DNA: TGTGCCAGCAGCTCCGCCCGGGGGACCGGTAGCTCCTATAATTCACCCCTCCACTTT
CDR3: CASSSARGTGSSYNSPLHF
D: .
J: TRBJ1-6
V: TRBV5-4
size: .

DNA: TGTGCCAGCAGTTCTCCGAAGAGGGGGCCGAACTATGGCTACACCTTC
CDR3: CASSSPKRGPNYGYTF
D: TRBD1
J: TRBJ1-2
V: TRBV28
size: .

DNA: TGTGCCAGCAGCAGTGGGACAGTGGCCCTGGGTTGGGCCTACGAGCAGTACTTC
CDR3: CASSSGTVALGWAYEQYF
D: .
J: TRBJ2-7
V: TRBV21-1
size: .

DNA: TGTGCCAGTAGGACTAGCGGGGGGGCCTTAGGTGAGCAGTTCTTC
CDR3: CASRTSGGALGEQFF
D: TRBD2
J: TRBJ2-1
V: TRBV19
size: .

DNA: TGTGCCAGCAGCCAGGCCCCGACAGGGGCCTATGGCTACACCTTC
CDR3: CASSQAPTGAYGYTF
D: TRBD1
J: TRBJ1-2
V: TRBV4-2
size: .

DNA: TGTGCCAGCAGCCCGACTTCGCTAGGTGCTGGAAACACCATATATTTT
CDR3: CASSPTSLGAGNTIYF
D: .
J: TRBJ1-3
V: TRBV27
size: .

DNA: TGTGCCAGTACCTCGACAGGAGTTCGGGCAGATACGCAGTATTTT
CDR3: CASTSTGVRADTQYF
D: .
J: TRBJ2-3
V: TRBV19
size: .

DNA: TGCAGCGGATCAGGGTCGAATGGCTACACCTTC
CDR3: CSGSGSNGYTF
D: .
J: TRBJ1-2
V: TRBV29-1
size: .

DNA: TGTGCCACCGGGACAGGGCTGGGAGATACGCAGTATTTT
CDR3: CATGTGLGDTQYF
D: TRBD1
J: TRBJ2-3
V: TRBV7-3
size: .

DNA: TGTGCCAGCAGTTTTCTTGGAAACACCATATATTTT
CDR3: CASSFLGNTIYF
D: .
J: TRBJ1-3
V: TRBV12-3/TRBV12-4
size: .

DNA: TGTGCTAGTGGTTTTGAGACGGACAGCTTTATTAGCTCCTATAATTCACCCCTCCACTTT
CDR3: CASGFETDSFISSYNSPLHF
D: .
J: TRBJ1-6
V: TRBV12-5
size: .

DNA: TGTGCCAGCAGTTTAAAGGGGAACATCTTAATCGAGCAGTACTTC
CDR3: CASSLKGNILIEQYF
D: .
J: TRBJ2-7
V: TRBV28
size: .

DNA: TGTGCCACCAGTGATCGACAGGGTGGCACCGGGGAGCTGTTTTTT
CDR3: CATSDRQGGTGELFF
D: TRBD1
J: TRBJ2-2
V: TRBV24-1
size: many

DNA: TGCGCCAGCAGCCCCAGGGAGGCGACCGGAGCTTTCTTT
CDR3: CASSPREATGAFF
D: .
J: TRBJ1-1
V: TRBV4-1
size: .

DNA: TGTGCCAGCAGCCGTACGAGACTAAGGGGACTAGCGGGGGACCCCAGTACAGATACGCAGTATTTT
CDR3: CASSRTRLRGLAGDPSTDTQYF
D: TRBD2
J: TRBJ2-3
V: TRBV14
size: .

DNA: TGTGCCAGCAGCGGTCCTGAGGCGAAACTGTTTTTT
CDR3: CASSGPEAKLFF
D: .
J: TRBJ1-4
V: TRBV2
size: .

DNA: TGTGCCAGCAGTTACGGGGCCGAGCAGTACTTC
CDR3: CASSYGAEQYF
D: .
J: TRBJ2-7
V: TRBV6-5
size: .

DNA: TGTGCCAGCACTACCTATACCCGGGGGGCCAACGATCAGAAGACCCAGTACTTC
CDR3: CASTTYTRGANDQKTQYF
D: .
J: TRBJ2-5
V: TRBV9
size: .

DNA: TGCGCCAGCAGCCAAGGACTTAGCGGGGGGGCGGAGACCCAGTACTTC
CDR3: CASSQGLSGGAETQYF
D: TRBD2
J: TRBJ2-5
V: TRBV4-3
size: once

DNA: TGTGCCAGTAGTATGGGCAGGGGGTATAATGAGCAGTTCTTC
CDR3: CASSMGRGYNEQFF
D: TRBD1
J: TRBJ2-1
V: TRBV19
size: .

DNA: TGCGCCAGCAGCTCAGCCCCACTAGCGGGGGGGTCCGGGGAGCTGTTTTTT
CDR3: CASSSAPLAGGSGELFF
D: TRBD2
J: TRBJ2-2
V: TRBV5-1
size: .

DNA: TGTGCCTGGAGTGTTCATCAGGGCGCGGGGGAGCTGTTTTTT
CDR3: CAWSVHQGAGELFF
D: .
J: TRBJ2-2
V: TRBV30
size: few

DNA: TGCGCCAGCAGCTTTTCCCGCCCCGGGACAGGGGGTGGAAACACCATATATTTT
CDR3: CASSFSRPGTGGGNTIYF
D: TRBD1
J: TRBJ1-3
V: TRBV5-1
size: .

DNA: TGTGCCAGCAGCTTTCGGACAGGGTGGAATAATTCACCCCTCCACTTT
CDR3: CASSFRTGWNNSPLHF
D: TRBD1
J: TRBJ1-6
V: TRBV7-2
size: many

DNA: TGTGCCAGCAGCTTCTCTATGGTGGACCCCCAAGAGGGAGAGACCCAGTACTTC
CDR3: CASSFSMVDPQEGETQYF
D: .
J: TRBJ2-5
V: TRBV7-2
size: .

DNA: TGTGCCAGCAGTTCAAGACTAGCGGGGGGTGCAGATACGCAGTATTTT
CDR3: CASSSRLAGGADTQYF
D: TRBD2
J: TRBJ2-3
V: TRBV6-6
size: .

DNA: TGTGCCAGCAGCTCCCTCCCGGCAGGTTCCTTTGGGAAACTGTTTTTT
CDR3: CASSSLPAGSFGKLFF
D: .
J: TRBJ1-4
V: TRBV7-2
size: .

DNA: TGTGCCAGCAGTTTAGTTGGCGGGGGCCAAATCTACAATGAGCAGTTCTTC
CDR3: CASSLVGGGQIYNEQFF
D: .
J: TRBJ2-1
V: TRBV27
size: .

DNA: TGTGCCAGCAGTAACCCCGGTTACGAGCAGTACTTC
CDR3: CASSNPGYEQYF
D: .
J: TRBJ2-7
V: TRBV11-2
size: .

DNA: TGTGCCAGCTCTCGTCAGGTCTCTGGGGCCAACGTCCTGACTTTC
CDR3: CASSRQVSGANVLTF
D: .
J: TRBJ2-6
V: TRBV18
size: .

DNA: TGTGCCAGCAGCCTGAGACTAGCGGGGGGGCAAGAGACCCAGTACTTC
CDR3: CASSLRLAGGQETQYF
D: TRBD2
J: TRBJ2-5
V: TRBV2
size: .